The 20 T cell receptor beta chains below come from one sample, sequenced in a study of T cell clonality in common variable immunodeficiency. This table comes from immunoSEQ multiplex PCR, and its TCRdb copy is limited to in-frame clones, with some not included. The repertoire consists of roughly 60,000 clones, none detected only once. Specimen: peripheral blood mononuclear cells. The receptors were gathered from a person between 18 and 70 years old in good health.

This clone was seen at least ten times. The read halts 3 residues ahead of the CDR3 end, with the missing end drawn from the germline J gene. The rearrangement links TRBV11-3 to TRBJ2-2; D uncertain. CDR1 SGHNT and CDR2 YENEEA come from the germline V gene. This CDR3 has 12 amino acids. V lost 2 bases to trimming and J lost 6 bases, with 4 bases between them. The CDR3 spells CASSLSAGELFF. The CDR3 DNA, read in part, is TGTGCCAGCAGCTTAAGCGCCGGGGAG.

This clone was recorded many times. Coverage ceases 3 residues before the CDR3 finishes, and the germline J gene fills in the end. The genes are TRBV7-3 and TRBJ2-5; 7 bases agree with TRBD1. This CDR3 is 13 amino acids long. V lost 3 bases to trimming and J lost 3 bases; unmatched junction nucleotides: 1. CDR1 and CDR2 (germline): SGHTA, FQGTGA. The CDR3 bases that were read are TGTGCCAGCAGCTTGACAGGGAAAGAGACC. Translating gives CASSLTGKET. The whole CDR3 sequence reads CASSLTGKETQYF.

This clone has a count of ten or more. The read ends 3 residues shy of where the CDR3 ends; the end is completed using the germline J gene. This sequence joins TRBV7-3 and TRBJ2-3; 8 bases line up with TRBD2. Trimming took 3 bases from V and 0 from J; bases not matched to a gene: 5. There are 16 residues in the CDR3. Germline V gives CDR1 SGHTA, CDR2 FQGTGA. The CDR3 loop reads CASSFTSGSSTDTQYF. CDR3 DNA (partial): TGTGCCAGCAGCTTCACTAGCGGTTCTAGCACAGATACG.

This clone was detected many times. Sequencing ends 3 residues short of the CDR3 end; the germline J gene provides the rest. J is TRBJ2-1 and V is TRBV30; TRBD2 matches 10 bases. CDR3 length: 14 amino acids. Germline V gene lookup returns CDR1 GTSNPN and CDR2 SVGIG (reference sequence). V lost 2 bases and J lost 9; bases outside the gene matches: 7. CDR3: CAWSHGTSAGEQFF. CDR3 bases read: TGTGCCTGGAGTCATGGGACTAGCGCTGGTGAG.

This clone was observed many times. CDR3 DNA (partial): TGTGCCAGCAGTGAGGGCGTTAGCACAGATACG. Translated: CASSEGVSTDT. The complete CDR3 protein is CASSEGVSTDTQYF. The chain uses TRBV2 and TRBJ2-3; D gene ambiguous. The CDR3 end is not reached by the read, which stops 3 residues before it; the germline J gene fills it in. The CDR3 totals 14 residues. V was shortened by 3 bases and J by 0 bases, with 7 bases between the two germline ends. Germline CDR1 and CDR2: SNHLY and FYNNEI.

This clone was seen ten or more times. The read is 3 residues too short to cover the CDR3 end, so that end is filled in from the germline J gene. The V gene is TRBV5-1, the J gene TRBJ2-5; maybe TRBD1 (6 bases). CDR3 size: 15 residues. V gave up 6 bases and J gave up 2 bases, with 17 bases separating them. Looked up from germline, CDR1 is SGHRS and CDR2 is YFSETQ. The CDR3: CASNPTGTLQETQYF. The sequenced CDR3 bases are TGCGCCAGCAATCCCACCGGGACACTGCAAGAGACC.

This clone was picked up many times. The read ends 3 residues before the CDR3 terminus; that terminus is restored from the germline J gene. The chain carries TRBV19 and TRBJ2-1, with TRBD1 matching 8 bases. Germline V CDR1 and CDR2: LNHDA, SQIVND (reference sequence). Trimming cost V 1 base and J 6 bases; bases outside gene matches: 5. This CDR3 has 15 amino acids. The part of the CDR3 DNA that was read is TGTGCCAGTAGTATAGGGACAGGGACGGGCAATGAG. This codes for CASSIGTGTGNE. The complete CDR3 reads CASSIGTGTGNEQFF.

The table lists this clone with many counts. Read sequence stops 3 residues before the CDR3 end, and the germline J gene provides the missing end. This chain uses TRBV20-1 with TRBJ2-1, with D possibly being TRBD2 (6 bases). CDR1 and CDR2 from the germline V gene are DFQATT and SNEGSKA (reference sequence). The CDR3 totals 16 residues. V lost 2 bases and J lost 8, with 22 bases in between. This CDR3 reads CSARRLVVGLGDEQFF. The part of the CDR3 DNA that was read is TGCAGTGCTAGAAGACTAGTCGTGGGTCTTGGGGATGAG.

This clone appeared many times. CDR3 loop: CAWSSPGSGQQETQYF. CDR3 DNA, as far as it was read: TGTGCCTGGAGTAGCCCGGGATCGGGACAGCAAGAGACC. The chain is built from TRBV30 and TRBJ2-5, with TRBD1 matching over 7 bases. The CDR3 goes on 3 residues after the read ends, and that part is filled in from the germline J gene. Germline V gives CDR1 GTSNPN, CDR2 SVGIG (reference sequence). This CDR3 has 16 residues. V lost 2 bases to trimming and J lost 2 bases; unmatched junction nucleotides: 11.

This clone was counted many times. CDR3 amino acids: CASSFSYEQFF. CDR3 DNA (partial): TGTGCCAGCAGCTTTAGCTATGAG. This chain joins TRBV5-5 and TRBJ2-1; D is undetermined. The read is 3 residues too short to cover the CDR3 end, so that end is filled in from the germline J gene. CDR1 and CDR2 from the germline V gene are SGHKS and YYEKEE (reference sequence). The CDR3 contains 11 residues. V was clipped by 2 bases and J by 8 bases, with 5 bases between them.

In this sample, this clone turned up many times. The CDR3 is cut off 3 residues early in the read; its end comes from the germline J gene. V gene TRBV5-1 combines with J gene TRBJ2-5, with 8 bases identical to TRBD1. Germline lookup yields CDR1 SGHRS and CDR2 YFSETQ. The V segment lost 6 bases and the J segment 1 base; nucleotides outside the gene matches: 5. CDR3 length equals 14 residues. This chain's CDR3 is CASTLGQGQETQYF. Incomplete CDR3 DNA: TGCGCCAGCACCTTAGGACAGGGCCAAGAGACC. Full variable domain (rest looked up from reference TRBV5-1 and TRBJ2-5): KAGVTQTPRYLIKTRGQQVTLSCSPISGHRSVSWYQQTPGQGLQFLFEYFSETQRNKGNFPGRFSGRQFSNSRSEMNVSTLELGDSALYLCASTLGQGQETQYFGPGTRLLVL.

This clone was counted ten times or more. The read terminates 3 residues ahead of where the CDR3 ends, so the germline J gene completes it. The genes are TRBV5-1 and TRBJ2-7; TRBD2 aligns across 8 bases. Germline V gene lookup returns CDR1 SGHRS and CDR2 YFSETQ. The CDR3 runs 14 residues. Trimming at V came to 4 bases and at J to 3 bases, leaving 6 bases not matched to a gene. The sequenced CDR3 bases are TGCGCCAGCAGCGTATCCGGGACTAGCTACGAG. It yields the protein CASSVSGTSYE. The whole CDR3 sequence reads CASSVSGTSYEQYF.

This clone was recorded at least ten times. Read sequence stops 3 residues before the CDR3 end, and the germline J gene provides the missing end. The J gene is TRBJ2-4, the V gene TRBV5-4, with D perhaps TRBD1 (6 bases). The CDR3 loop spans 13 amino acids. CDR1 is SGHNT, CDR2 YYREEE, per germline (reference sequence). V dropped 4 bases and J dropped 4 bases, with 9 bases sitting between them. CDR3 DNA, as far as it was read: TGTGCCAGCAGCCGGGACATTAAAAACATT. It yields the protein CASSRDIKNI. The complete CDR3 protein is CASSRDIKNIQYF. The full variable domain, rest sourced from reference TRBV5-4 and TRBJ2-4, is ETGVTQSPTHLIKTRGQQVTLRCSSQSGHNTVSWYQQALGQGPQFIFQYYREEENGRGNFPPRFSGLQFPNYSSELNVNALELDDSALYLCASSRDIKNIQYFGAGTRLSVL.

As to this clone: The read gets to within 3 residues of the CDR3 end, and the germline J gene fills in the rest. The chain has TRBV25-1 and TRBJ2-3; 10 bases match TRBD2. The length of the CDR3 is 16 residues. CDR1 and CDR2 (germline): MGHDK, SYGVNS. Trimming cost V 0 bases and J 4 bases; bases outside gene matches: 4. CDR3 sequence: CASSEYSSGSADTQYF. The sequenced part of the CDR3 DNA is TGTGCCAGCAGTGAATATTCTAGCGGGAGCGCAGATACG.

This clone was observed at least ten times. The sequenced CDR3 bases are TGTGCCAGCAGCTTAGCCTCAGGGGCGAGGGAGACC. Translating it yields CASSLASGARET. The whole CDR3 protein reads CASSLASGARETQYF. The chain carries TRBV7-9 and TRBJ2-5; tentatively, D is TRBD1 (6 bases). The CDR3 is cut off 3 residues early in the read; its end comes from the germline J gene. This CDR3 has 15 amino acids. Germline V lookup: CDR1 SEHNR, CDR2 FQNEAQ (reference sequence). The ends were cut back, 0 bases at V and 5 bases at J, with 13 bases in the middle.

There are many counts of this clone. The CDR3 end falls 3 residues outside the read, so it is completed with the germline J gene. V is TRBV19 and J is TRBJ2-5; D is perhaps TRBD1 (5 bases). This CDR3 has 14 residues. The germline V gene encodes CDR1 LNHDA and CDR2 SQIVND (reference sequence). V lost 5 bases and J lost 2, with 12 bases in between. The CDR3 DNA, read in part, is TGTGCCAGTAGTCAGCAGGGTGGACAAGAGACC. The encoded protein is CASSQQGGQET. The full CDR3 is CASSQQGGQETQYF.

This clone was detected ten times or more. The CDR3 here is CSAPDSSSYNEQFF. Incomplete CDR3 DNA: TGCAGTGCCCCGGACAGTAGCTCCTACAATGAG. The chain employs TRBV20-1 and TRBJ2-1; D possibly corresponds to TRBD1 (6 bases). The read finishes 3 residues shy of the CDR3 end, and the germline J gene is used to complete it. With 6 bases removed from V and 0 bases from J, the gap between germline ends came to 12 bases. From germline, CDR1 is DFQATT and CDR2 SNEGSKA (reference sequence). There are 14 residues in the CDR3.

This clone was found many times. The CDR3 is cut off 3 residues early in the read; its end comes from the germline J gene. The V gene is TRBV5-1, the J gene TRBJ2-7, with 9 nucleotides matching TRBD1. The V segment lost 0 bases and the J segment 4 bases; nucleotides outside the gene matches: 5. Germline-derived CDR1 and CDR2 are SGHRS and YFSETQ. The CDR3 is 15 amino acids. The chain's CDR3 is CASSLGGTGIYEQYF. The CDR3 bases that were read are TGCGCCAGCAGCTTGGGAGGGACAGGGATATACGAG.

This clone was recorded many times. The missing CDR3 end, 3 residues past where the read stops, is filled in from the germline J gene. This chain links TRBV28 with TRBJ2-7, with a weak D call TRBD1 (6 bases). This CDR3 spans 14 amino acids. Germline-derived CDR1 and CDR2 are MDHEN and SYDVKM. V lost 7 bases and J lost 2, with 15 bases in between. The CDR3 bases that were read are TGTGCCAGCAAATTGCAGGGGACAACCTACGAG. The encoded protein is CASKLQGTTYE. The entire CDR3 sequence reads CASKLQGTTYEQYF. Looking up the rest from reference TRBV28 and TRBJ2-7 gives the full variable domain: DVKVTQSSRYLVKRTGEKVFLECVQDMDHENMFWYRQDPGLGLRLIYFSYDVKMKEKGDIPEGYSVSREKKERFSLILESASTNQTSMYLCASKLQGTTYEQYFGPGTRLTVT.

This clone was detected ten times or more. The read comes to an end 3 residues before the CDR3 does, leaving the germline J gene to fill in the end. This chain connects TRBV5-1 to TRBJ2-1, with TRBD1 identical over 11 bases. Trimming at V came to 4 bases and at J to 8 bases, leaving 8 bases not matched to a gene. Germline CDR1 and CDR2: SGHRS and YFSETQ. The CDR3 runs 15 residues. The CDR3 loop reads CASSPGTGGFHEQFF. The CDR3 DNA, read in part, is TGCGCCAGCAGCCCCGGGACAGGGGGGTTTCATGAG.